Listed below are T cell receptor beta chains from one sample, sequenced in a study of blood T cell repertoires in COVID-19. Assay used: immunoSEQ multiplex PCR; TCRdb lists only in-frame clones, some missing. The sample shows under 200,000 clones, about 80% of them seen only once. The source material was peripheral blood. These receptors were taken from a man between 65 and 79 years old with active or convalescent COVID-19. Both conserved end residues are part of each CDR3. Fields, in order: J gene, V gene, clone size, D gene, CDR3 protein, CDR3 DNA. A D gene is named only where the DNA matches it firmly. Some rows mark clone size as missing; the rest say once, few, many or name a class of expanded clone.

TRBJ2-3 | TRBV9 | - | - | CASSAAGQRADTQYF | TGTGCCAGCAGCGCAGCGGGACAACGGGCAGATACGCAGTATTTT
TRBJ2-7 | TRBV7-2 | - | TRBD1 | CASSPDRVLVYEQYF | TGTGCCAGCAGCCCAGACAGGGTACTTGTCTACGAGCAGTACTTC
TRBJ2-3 | TRBV6-2/TRBV6-3 | - | - | CASSYRSLEFRQYF | TGTGCCAGCAGTTACCGTTCCCTAGAGTTCCGGCAGTATTTT
TRBJ2-5 | TRBV14 | once | - | CASSRNLGPAGETQYF | TGTGCCAGCAGCCGCAACCTGGGCCCCGCGGGGGAGACCCAGTACTTC
TRBJ2-1 | TRBV7-8 | few | TRBD1 | CASSVGTATRRNEQFF | TGTGCCAGCAGCGTAGGGACAGCCACACGGAGGAATGAGCAGTTCTTC
TRBJ2-7 | TRBV18 | - | TRBD2 | CASSPSLGGEQYF | TGTGCCAGCTCACCAAGTCTCGGGGGGGAGCAGTACTTC
TRBJ2-2 | TRBV6-5 | - | - | CASSSPGRTTGELFF | TGTGCCAGCAGCTCCCCCGGGAGAACAACCGGGGAGCTGTTTTTT
TRBJ2-4 | TRBV9 | - | - | CASSIGGAKNIQYF | TGTGCCAGCAGCATCGGTGGAGCCAAAAACATTCAGTACTTC
TRBJ1-1 | TRBV9 | - | TRBD1 | CASSPGQASMNTEAFF | TGTGCCAGCAGCCCGGGACAGGCCTCCATGAACACTGAAGCTTTCTTT
TRBJ2-7 | TRBV7-2 | - | TRBD1 | CASSLMGTGDSYEQYF | TGTGCCAGCAGCTTAATGGGGACAGGGGATTCCTACGAGCAGTACTTC
TRBJ2-2 | TRBV24-1 | - | - | CATSAPTVHGELFF | TGTGCCACCAGTGCCCCAACAGTGCACGGGGAGCTGTTTTTT